The T cell receptor beta chain under discussion was sequenced for a study of OX40 agonist ivuxolimab in advanced cancers. In the study overall: Ivuxolimab was a fully human IgG2 agonistic monoclonal antibody targeting the costimulatory receptor OX40 (CD134). Intravenous ivuxolimab was administered to patients every 2 weeks at six dose levels: 0.01, 0.1, 0.3, 1.5, 3 and 10 mg/kg. Of the roughly 50 dose-escalation patients, hepatocellular carcinoma was present in approximately 20, melanoma in approximately 15, renal cell carcinoma in 9 and head and neck cancer in 9. In the dose-escalation cohort, 82.7% of patients were male, and the mean age was approximately 60 years, with a range of roughly 20 to 80. Prior anti-PD-1, anti-PD-L1 or anti-CTLA-4 therapy was permitted, and checkpoint inhibitors had been received by approximately 39% of dose-escalation patients. Partial responses occurred in three dose-escalation patients: two with cutaneous melanoma and one with hepatocellular carcinoma. Peripheral TCRbeta sequencing was intended to test whether TCR sequence diversity was altered and clonal T-cell expansion was caused by ivuxolimab. The paper covers the monotherapy dose-escalation part of the phase I ivuxolimab trial, which included N ≈ 52 patients.

The sample holds a few counts of this clone. Its cognate antigen has yet to be identified. Base qualities are not provided; no much larger clone lies one nucleotide away. Germline trimming amounts to 8 bases on V and 5 bases on J, with 17 as the count of junction bases outside the gene matches. Spanning cysteine to phenylalanine, the CDR3 consists of 18 amino acids. Of the read, only the CDR3 DNA is kept; its 54 bases are in frame from base 1. The germline V gene provides CDR1 MDHEN and CDR2 SYDVKM. Overall study outcomes, separate from this receptor: After ivuxolimab, CD8+ T cells had more expanded clones than CD4+ T cells on average. At doses of 0.1 to 3.0 mg/kg, clonal expansion of both CD4+ and CD8+ blood T cells was observed from baseline to week 6. In the 0.1-3.0 mg/kg groups, partial responders were among the patients with the lowest normalized peripheral clonal expansion, particularly in CD8+ T cells. The antigen specificity of the peripheral T cells that underwent clonal expansion was not determined. Low levels of normalized T-cell clonal expansion were also seen in some patients who did not respond.

For sequencing of the TCRbeta CDR3 region, genomic DNA was extracted from the sorted cells. The immunoSEQ Assay was used for sequencing of TCRbeta CDR3 regions. The immuneACCESS repertoire file appears here via TCRdb, limited to in-frame rearrangements. These files lack a portion of the clones; in checked studies, under half of the deficit traces to unresolved V genes, and the cause of the others is not known. This sample has tens of thousands of clones in its table, and 85% to 90% of those were observed once. In total, the top ten clones hold less than 2% of the sample. The trial excluded patients who had a history of autoimmune disease or were on systemic immunosuppression. Peripheral blood for TCR sequencing was collected from all dose cohorts at baseline, on cycle 4 day 1, and on cycle 7 day 1. Samples were obtained from an open-label, multicenter, first-in-human phase I dose-escalation trial of ivuxolimab. Adults with locally advanced or metastatic melanoma, renal cell, hepatocellular, or head and neck squamous cell carcinoma were enrolled in the trial. Before TCR sequencing, CD4+ T cells and CD8+ T cells were sorted from peripheral blood as separate populations.

The source was CD4+ or CD8+ T cells sorted from blood, collected in a trial of the OX40 agonist ivuxolimab. The chain uses TRBV28 and TRBJ2-5, and 13 junctional nucleotides match TRBD2. The origin of this receptor is an adult with an advanced solid tumor such as melanoma, head and neck, liver or kidney cancer. The DNA sequence reads TGTGCCAGCCCCCCCAGTGGGGGACTAGCGGGAACGGGGGAGACCCAGTACTTC. This encodes CASPPSGGLAGTGETQYF.